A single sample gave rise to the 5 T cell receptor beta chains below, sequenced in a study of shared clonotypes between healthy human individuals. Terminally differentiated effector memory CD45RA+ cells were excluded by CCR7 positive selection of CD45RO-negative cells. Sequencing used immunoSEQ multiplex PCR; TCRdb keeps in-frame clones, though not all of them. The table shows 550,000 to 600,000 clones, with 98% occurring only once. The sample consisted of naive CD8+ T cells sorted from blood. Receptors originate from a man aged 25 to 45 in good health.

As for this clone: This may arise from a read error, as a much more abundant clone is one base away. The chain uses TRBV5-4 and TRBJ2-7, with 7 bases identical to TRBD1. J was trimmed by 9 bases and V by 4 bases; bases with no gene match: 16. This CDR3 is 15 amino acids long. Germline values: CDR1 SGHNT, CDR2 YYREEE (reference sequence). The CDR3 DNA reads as TGTGCCAGCAGCCCCACGTTGGGACAGATAGACGGGCAGTACTTC. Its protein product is CASSPTLGQIDGQYF.

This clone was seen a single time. CDR3 protein: CASTPDGRVEAFF. The CDR3 DNA reads as TGCGCCAGCACACCGGACGGACGCGTCGAAGCTTTCTTT. V gene TRBV4-1 combines with J gene TRBJ1-1; D is ambiguous. V was pared by 7 bases and J by 8 bases, with 17 bases between. The length of the CDR3 is 13 residues. Germline CDR1 MGHRA, CDR2 YSYEKL.

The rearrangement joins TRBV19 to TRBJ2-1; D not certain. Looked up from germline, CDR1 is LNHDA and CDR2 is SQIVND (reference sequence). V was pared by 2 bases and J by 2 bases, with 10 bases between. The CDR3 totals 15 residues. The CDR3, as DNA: TGTGCCAGTAGTATAACTTCGCGAGCCTACAATGAGCAGTTCTTC. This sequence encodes CASSITSRAYNEQFF. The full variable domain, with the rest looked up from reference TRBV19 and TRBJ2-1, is DGGITQSPKYLFRKEGQNVTLSCEQNLNHDAMYWYRQDPGQGLRLIYYSQIVNDFQKGDIAEGYSVSREKKESFPLTVTSAQKNPTAFYLCASSITSRAYNEQFFGPGTRLTVL.

The CDR3 bases are TGTGCCAGAACCCCCGGGCGGGGTTCCAATGAGCAGTTCTTC. This codes for CARTPGRGSNEQFF. The chain couples TRBV2 to TRBJ2-1; D might be TRBD2 (6 bases). The CDR3 totals 14 residues. V lost 9 bases and J lost 6, with 18 bases in between. Germline values: CDR1 SNHLY, CDR2 FYNNEI.

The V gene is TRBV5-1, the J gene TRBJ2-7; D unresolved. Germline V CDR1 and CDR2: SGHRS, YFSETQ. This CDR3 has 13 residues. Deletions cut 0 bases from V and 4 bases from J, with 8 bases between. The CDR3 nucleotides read TGCGCCAGCAGCTTGGACCCCAGATACGAGCAGTACTTC. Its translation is CASSLDPRYEQYF. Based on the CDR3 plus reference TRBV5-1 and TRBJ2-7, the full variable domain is KAGVTQTPRYLIKTRGQQVTLSCSPISGHRSVSWYQQTPGQGLQFLFEYFSETQRNKGNFPGRFSGRQFSNSRSEMNVSTLELGDSALYLCASSLDPRYEQYFGPGTRLTVT.